This T cell receptor beta chain was identified in a study of T cells in Graves' hyperthyroidism and ophthalmopathy. This clonotype has only one observation. This CDR3 has 15 residues. V lost 4 bases and J 5 bases, leaving 14 bases between the germline ends. Germline loops: CDR1 KGHSH, CDR2 LQKENI. Amplification of TCR beta CDR3 regions was performed using RNA transcripts as template. TCR CDR3 underwent first-round RT-PCR with the HTBI primer set. MiXCR, applied by TCRdb to the multiplex PCR reads, yields one record per CDR3 protein. The top ten hold over 8% of the sample, which has some 800,000 distinct CDR3 sequences, about two fifths seen once.

V usage is TRBV18 and J usage is TRBJ1-4; D is unclear. The source of this sequence is a man aged 18 to 30 with Graves' hyperthyroidism. The material sequenced was blood. CDR3 amino acids: CASSQNDGRNEKLFF. CDR3 DNA sequence: TGTGCCAGCTCACAAAATGACGGACGGAATGAAAAACTGTTTTTT.